This TCR beta chain was profiled in a study of blood T cells in healthy people across ages (dated by TCRdb to the mid-2010s). Concerning the study at large: In model experiments, template switching captured about one uniquely barcoded TCR beta cDNA molecule for every two T cells. Using deep sequencing normalized with unique cDNA molecular identifiers, the study measured how TCR beta repertoire diversity changes with age. Donors were grouped into four age groups: young (average roughly 16 years), middle-aged (39), aged (over 55) and long-lived (approximately 81). To avoid experimental bias, donors of different ages were spread randomly across the sequencing lanes. For two donors (one aged 18 to 29 and one aged 80 or older), the study analyzed two additional independent replicas of 1 million unique cDNA reads from the same blood draw.

Broad study findings and their caveats: Estimates of total diversity based on one million sequenced T cells were regarded as lower bounds and as underestimates. A strong correlation was found between observed TCR beta diversity and the percentage of naive T cells measured by flow cytometry. Conclusive comparison of naive and antigen-experienced compartments was prevented by the profiling of bulk unsorted PBMCs. Observed TCR beta diversity per million T cells fell roughly linearly with age, and a significant reduction was already apparent by age about 36. Because the CMV infection status of the donors was unknown, age-related changes in expanded clonotypes may potentially have been confounded. Compared with the aged group, more naive CD4+ T cells, fewer expanded clones and increased TCR diversity were shown by the long-lived group, suggesting age selection.

The library was prepared using 5' RACE. Instrument used: Illumina HiSeq 2500. A second PCR of about 6 to 11 cycles was run with a J-beta primer mix and a sample-barcoded 5' primer. A unique molecular identifier was introduced onto each TCR beta cDNA molecule by a template-switch 5' adaptor carrying 12 random nucleotides. Each sample yielded at least 3 million CDR3-containing paired-end reads. The Mint cDNA synthesis kit, primed by a TRBC-specific oligonucleotide, was used to synthesize first-strand cDNA from all RNA. Following uracil-DNA glycosylase treatment, all cDNA underwent a first 18-cycle PCR with the universal primers M1SS and BC2_uni_R. On the study's bioinformatics: For normalization, 1 million high-quality reads were randomly selected from each sample, with every read carrying a distinct molecular identifier. Instead of being binned into consensus sequences, reads that shared molecular identifiers were thrown out. MiTCR, run with a Q25 quality threshold and the strictest error-elimination algorithm, handled CDR3 identification, clonotype clustering and error correction. A nonparametric unseen species model using Euler transformation provided a lower-bound estimate of total TCR beta diversity. TCRdb applied fastp at Q25 and MiXCR to the public reads, then kept only in-frame beta chains. A single entry per CDR3 protein holds the most common genes and DNA from its merged rows. The V and J calls were not made by the authors but by TCRdb's processing. A total of a few hundred thousand distinct CDR3 sequences appear in this sample, 25% to 30% of them only once. The ten top clones hold 29% of the sample.

In regard to this clonotype: Its antigen target is currently unknown. There are no base qualities to consult, and no much larger clone falls within one base.

The roughly 42 donors, aged roughly 6 to 100 years, were systemically healthy Caucasian individuals from Russia. Approximately 10 milliliters of peripheral blood were collected from each donor into EDTA-treated Vacutainer tubes. Ficoll-Paque density-gradient centrifugation was used to isolate PBMCs, with at least 6.5 million per sample. Total RNA, at least 6 micrograms per sample, was extracted from PBMCs with Trizol reagent. For every donor, an aliquot of PBMCs went through flow cytometry to measure the percentages of naive CD45RAhigh/CD27high T cells. The specimen was blood. The receptor comes from a woman between 65 and 79 years old in good health.

The CDR3: CASSWTGSDYEQYF. The nucleotides read TGCGCCAGCAGCTGGACAGGGTCCGATTACGAGCAGTACTTC. The chain is encoded by TRBV5-1 joined to TRBJ2-7; TRBD1 lines up with 8 middle nucleotides. From the cysteine up to the phenylalanine, the CDR3 has a length of 14 residues. The sequence is cut down to CDR3 DNA, 42 bases in frame from base 1. Compared with germline, V lacks 3 bases and J lacks 4 bases; bases without a gene match: 6. Looking up the germline V gene yields CDR1 SGHRS and CDR2 YFSETQ.